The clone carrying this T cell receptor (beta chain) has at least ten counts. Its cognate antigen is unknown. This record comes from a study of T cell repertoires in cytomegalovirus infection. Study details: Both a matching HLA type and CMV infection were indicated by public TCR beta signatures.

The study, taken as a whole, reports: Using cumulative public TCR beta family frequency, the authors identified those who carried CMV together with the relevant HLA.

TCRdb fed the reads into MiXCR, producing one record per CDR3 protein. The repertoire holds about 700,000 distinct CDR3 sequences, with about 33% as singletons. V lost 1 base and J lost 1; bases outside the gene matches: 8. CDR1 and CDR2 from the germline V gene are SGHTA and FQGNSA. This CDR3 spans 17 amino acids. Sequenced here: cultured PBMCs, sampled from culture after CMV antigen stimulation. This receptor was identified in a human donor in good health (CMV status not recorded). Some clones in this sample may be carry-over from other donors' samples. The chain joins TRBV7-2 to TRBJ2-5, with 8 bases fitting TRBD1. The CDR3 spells CASSLGTTGTGQETQYF. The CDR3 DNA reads TGTGCCAGCAGCTTAGGGACTACCGGGACAGGCCAAGAGACCCAGTACTTC.